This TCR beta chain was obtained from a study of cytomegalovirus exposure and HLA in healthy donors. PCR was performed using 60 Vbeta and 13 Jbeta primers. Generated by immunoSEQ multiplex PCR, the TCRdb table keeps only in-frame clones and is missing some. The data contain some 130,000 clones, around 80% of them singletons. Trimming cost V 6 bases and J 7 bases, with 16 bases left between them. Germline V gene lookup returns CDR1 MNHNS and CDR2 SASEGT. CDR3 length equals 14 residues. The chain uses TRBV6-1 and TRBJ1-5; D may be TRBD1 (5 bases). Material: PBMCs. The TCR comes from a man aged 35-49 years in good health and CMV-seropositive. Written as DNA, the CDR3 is TGTGCCAGCAGCAATCTACTGGGGGGACAGCCCCAGCATTTT. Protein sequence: CASSNLLGGQPQHF.